This entry describes one TCR beta chain. This record comes from a study of T cells after yellow fever vaccination. Template switching with 5'RACE generated the TCR cDNA and added a universal primer site and UMIs. From the 5' RACE reads, TCRdb called clonotypes with MiXCR, one entry per CDR3 protein. The sample holds 120,000 to 150,000 distinct CDR3 sequences, over 7% seen once. V trimming: 6 bases; J trimming: 8 bases; junction bases outside the gene matches: 11. Germline V gene sequence: CDR1 LNHDA, CDR2 SQIVND (reference sequence). This CDR3 has 15 residues. This material consisted of CD4+ T cells sorted from PBMCs, taken 5 days after the yellow fever booster vaccination. The rearrangement joins TRBV19 to TRBJ2-1; 9 nucleotides match TRBD2. This receptor was taken from a man aged 25-45 years who received the YFV17D yellow fever vaccine. CDR3 sequence (DNA): TGTGCCAGTAGGACTCTTGGCGGGAGGGCGGATGAGCAGTTCTTC. Translation gives CASRTLGGRADEQFF.